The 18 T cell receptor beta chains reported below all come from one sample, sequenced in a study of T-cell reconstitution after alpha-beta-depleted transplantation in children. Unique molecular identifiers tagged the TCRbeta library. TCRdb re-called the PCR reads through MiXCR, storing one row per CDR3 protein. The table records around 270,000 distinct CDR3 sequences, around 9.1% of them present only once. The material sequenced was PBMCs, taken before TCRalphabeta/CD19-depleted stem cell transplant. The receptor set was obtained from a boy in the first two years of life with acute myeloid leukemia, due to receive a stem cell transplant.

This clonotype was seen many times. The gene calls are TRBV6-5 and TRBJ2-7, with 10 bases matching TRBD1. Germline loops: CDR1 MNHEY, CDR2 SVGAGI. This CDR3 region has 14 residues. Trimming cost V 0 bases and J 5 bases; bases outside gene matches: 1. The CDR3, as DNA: TGTGCCAGCAGTTACTCGGGGACAGGGGACGAGCAGTACTTC. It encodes CASSYSGTGDEQYF.

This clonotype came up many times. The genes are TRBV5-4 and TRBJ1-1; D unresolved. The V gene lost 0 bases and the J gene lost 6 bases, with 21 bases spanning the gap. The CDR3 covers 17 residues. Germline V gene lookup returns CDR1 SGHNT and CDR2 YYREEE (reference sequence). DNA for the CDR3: TGTGCCAGCAGCTTGGGTCCAGAAAGGCGCTTCGCTGCTGAAGCTTTCTTT. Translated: CASSLGPERRFAAEAFF.

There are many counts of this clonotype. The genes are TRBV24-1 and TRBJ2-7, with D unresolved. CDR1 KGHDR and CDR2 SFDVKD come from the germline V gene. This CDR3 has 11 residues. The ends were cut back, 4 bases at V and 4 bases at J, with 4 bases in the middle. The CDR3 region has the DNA TGTGCCACCAGTGAGGGTTACGAGCAGTACTTC. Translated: CATSEGYEQYF.

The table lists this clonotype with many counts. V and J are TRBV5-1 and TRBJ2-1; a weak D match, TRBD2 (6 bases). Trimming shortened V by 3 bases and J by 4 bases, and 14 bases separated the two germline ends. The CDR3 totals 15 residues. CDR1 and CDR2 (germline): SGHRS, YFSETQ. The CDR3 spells CASSWRLVGYNEQFF. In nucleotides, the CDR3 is TGCGCCAGCAGCTGGCGACTAGTGGGATACAATGAGCAGTTCTTC.

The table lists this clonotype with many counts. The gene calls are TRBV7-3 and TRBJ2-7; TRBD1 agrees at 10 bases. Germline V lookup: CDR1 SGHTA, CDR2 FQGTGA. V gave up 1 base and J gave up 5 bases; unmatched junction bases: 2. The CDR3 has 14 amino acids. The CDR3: CASSLSGTGDEQYF. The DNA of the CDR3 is TGTGCCAGCAGCTTAAGCGGGACAGGGGACGAGCAGTACTTC.

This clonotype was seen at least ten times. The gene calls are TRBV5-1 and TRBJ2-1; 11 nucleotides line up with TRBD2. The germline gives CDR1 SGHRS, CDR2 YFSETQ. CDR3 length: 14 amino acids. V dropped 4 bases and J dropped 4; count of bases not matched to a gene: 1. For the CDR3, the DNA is TGCGCCAGCAGCACTAGCGGGGGTTACAATGAGCAGTTCTTC. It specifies CASSTSGGYNEQFF.

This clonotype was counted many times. CDR3 sequence reads: CASSFRDRSSYEQYF. The CDR3 bases are TGTGCCAGCAGTTTTCGGGACAGGAGTTCCTACGAGCAGTACTTC. The J gene is TRBJ2-7, the V gene TRBV12-3 or TRBV12-4, with 8 positions matching TRBD1. The CDR3 spans 15 residues. V lost 3 bases to trimming and J lost 1 base; unmatched junction nucleotides: 5.

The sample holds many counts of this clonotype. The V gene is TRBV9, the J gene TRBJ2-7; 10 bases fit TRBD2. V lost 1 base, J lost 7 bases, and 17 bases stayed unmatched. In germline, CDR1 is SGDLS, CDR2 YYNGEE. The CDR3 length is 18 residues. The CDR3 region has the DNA TGTGCCAGCAGCGTATTACCCGGGGGTAGCGGGAGGACGGGAGAGCAGTACTTC. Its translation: CASSVLPGGSGRTGEQYF.

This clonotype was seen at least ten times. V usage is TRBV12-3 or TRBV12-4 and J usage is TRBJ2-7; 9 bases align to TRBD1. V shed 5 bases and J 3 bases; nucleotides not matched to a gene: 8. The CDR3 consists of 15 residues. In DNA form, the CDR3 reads TGTGCCAGCAGTCCTACCGGGACAGGGTTCTACGAGCAGTACTTC. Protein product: CASSPTGTGFYEQYF.

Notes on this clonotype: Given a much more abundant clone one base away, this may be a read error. In nucleotides, the CDR3 is TGTGCCAGCAGAAGAACCGGGACAGAGTGCACCGGGGAGCTGTTTTTT. It yields the protein CASRRTGTECTGELFF. The chain couples TRBV7-8 to TRBJ2-2, with 7 bases matching TRBD1. This CDR3 spans 16 amino acids. Germline CDR1 and CDR2: SGHVS and FQNEAQ. V lost 6 bases, J lost 4 bases, and 11 bases stayed unmatched.

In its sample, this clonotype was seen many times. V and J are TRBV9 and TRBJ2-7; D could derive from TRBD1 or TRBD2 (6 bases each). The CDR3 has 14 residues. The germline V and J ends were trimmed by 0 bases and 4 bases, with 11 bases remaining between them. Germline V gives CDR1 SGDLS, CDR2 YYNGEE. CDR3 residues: CASSVGGAGYEQYF. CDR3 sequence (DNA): TGTGCCAGCAGCGTAGGGGGGGCTGGGTACGAGCAGTACTTC.

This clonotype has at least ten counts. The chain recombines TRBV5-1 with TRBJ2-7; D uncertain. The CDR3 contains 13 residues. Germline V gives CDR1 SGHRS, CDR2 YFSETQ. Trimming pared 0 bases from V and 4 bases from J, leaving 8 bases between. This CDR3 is CASSLAPAYEQYF. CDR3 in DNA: TGCGCCAGCAGCTTGGCCCCAGCTTACGAGCAGTACTTC. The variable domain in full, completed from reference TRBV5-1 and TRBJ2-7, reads KAGVTQTPRYLIKTRGQQVTLSCSPISGHRSVSWYQQTPGQGLQFLFEYFSETQRNKGNFPGRFSGRQFSNSRSEMNVSTLELGDSALYLCASSLAPAYEQYFGPGTRLTVT.

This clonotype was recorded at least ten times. This chain's CDR3 is CASSYTGKLQGRNQPQHF. Written as DNA, the CDR3 is TGTGCCAGCAGTTATACCGGGAAGTTACAGGGCCGAAATCAGCCCCAGCATTTT. The gene calls are TRBV28 and TRBJ1-5, with D possibly matching TRBD1 (6 bases). Germline CDR1 is MDHEN and CDR2 is SYDVKM. With 4 bases removed from V and 4 bases from J, the gap between germline ends came to 23 bases. This CDR3 is 18 amino acids long.

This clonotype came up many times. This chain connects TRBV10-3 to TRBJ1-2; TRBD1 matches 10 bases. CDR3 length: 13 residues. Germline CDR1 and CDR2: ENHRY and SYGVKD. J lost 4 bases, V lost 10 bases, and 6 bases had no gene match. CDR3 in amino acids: CATGGTGAYGYTF. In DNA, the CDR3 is TGTGCCACGGGGGGGACAGGGGCCTATGGCTACACCTTC.

The CDR3 protein is CASSLGLVEYNEQFF. CDR3 coding DNA: TGTGCCAGCAGCTTGGGACTAGTTGAATACAATGAGCAGTTCTTC. This chain joins TRBV7-3 and TRBJ2-1, with 8 bases aligning to TRBD2. V lost 3 bases to trimming and J lost 4 bases; unmatched junction nucleotides: 5. The germline V gene encodes CDR1 SGHTA and CDR2 FQGTGA. This CDR3 is built from 15 residues.

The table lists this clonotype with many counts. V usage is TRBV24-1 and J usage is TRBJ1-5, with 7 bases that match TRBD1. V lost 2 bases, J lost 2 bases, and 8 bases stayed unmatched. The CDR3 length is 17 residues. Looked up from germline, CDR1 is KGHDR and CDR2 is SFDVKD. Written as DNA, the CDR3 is TGTGCCACCAGTGATTCGGGACAGCCTGGCGGCAATCAGCCCCAGCATTTT. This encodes CATSDSGQPGGNQPQHF.

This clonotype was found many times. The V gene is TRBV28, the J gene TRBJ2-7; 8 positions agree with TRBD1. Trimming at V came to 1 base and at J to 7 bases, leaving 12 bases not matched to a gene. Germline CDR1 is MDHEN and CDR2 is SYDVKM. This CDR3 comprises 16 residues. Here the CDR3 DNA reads TGTGCCAGCAGTTTATACCCGGGACAGGAGGACTCTGAGCAGTACTTC. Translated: CASSLYPGQEDSEQYF. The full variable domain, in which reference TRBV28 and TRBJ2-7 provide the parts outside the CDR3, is DVKVTQSSRYLVKRTGEKVFLECVQDMDHENMFWYRQDPGLGLRLIYFSYDVKMKEKGDIPEGYSVSREKKERFSLILESASTNQTSMYLCASSLYPGQEDSEQYFGPGTRLTVT.

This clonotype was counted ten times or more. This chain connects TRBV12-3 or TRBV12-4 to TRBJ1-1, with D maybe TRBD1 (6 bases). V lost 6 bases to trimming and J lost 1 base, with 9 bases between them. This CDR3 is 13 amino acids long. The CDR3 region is CASSLTGNTEAFF. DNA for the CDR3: TGTGCCAGCAGCTTGACAGGGAACACTGAAGCTTTCTTT.